A single sample is the source of the 14 T cell receptor beta chains below, sequenced in a study of blood T cell repertoires in COVID-19. Using immunoSEQ multiplex PCR, the repertoire was profiled, and TCRdb retains in-frame clones only, with some absent. The data show approximately 52,000 clones, with 75% to 95% seen just once and around 6.5% held by the top ten. What was sequenced was peripheral blood. These receptors all come from a man aged 45 to 65 with active COVID-19.

This chain links TRBV6-4 with TRBJ2-3; 14 bases agree with TRBD2. Unmatched junction bases numbered 2, after V lost 2 bases and J lost 4 bases. The length of the CDR3 is 16 residues. Per germline, CDR1 MRHNA and CDR2 SNTAGT. The CDR3 nucleotides read TGTGCCAGCAGTGACGGGACTAGCGGGGGATCAGATACGCAGTATTTT. It yields the protein CASSDGTSGGSDTQYF.

This chain links TRBV18 with TRBJ2-5, with 10 nucleotides matching TRBD2. The CDR3 extends over 15 amino acids. Per the germline V gene, CDR1 is KGHSH and CDR2 is LQKENI. The J segment lost 1 base and the V segment lost 8 bases, leaving 7 bases of the junction unmatched. The CDR3 loop is CASTPLAGVQETQYF. The CDR3 DNA reads as TGTGCCAGCACCCCTCTAGCGGGAGTCCAAGAGACCCAGTACTTC.

The chain carries TRBV18 and TRBJ1-2; D is ambiguous. The V gene lost 5 bases and the J gene lost 8 bases, with 9 bases spanning the gap. This CDR3 has 11 residues. Germline lookup yields CDR1 KGHSH and CDR2 LQKENI. The CDR3 spells CASSSLEGYTF. The CDR3 region has the DNA TGTGCCAGCTCAAGCTTGGAGGGCTACACCTTC.

The V and J genes are TRBV13 and TRBJ2-7; weak D call: TRBD1 (5 bases). This CDR3 region has 13 residues. CDR1 PRHDT and CDR2 FYEKMQ come from the germline V gene (reference sequence). The V end lost 5 bases, the J end lost 2 bases, and 10 bases lay between the germline ends. CDR3 coding DNA: TGTGCCAGCAGCGGCAGGGCCGCCTACGAGCAGTACTTC. It translates to CASSGRAAYEQYF.

This clone occurred a few times. The chain is built from TRBV7-9 and TRBJ1-2, with a tentative D call TRBD1 (5 bases). V shed 8 bases and J shed 1 base, with 11 bases lying between them. In germline, CDR1 is SEHNR, CDR2 FQNEAQ (reference sequence). There are 13 residues in the CDR3. CDR3 sequence: CASWGEFNYGYTF. The CDR3 DNA sequence: TGTGCCAGCTGGGGGGAATTTAACTATGGCTACACCTTC.

J is TRBJ2-1 and V is TRBV28; 7 positions match TRBD1. Germline loops: CDR1 MDHEN, CDR2 SYDVKM. The CDR3 covers 18 residues. J was trimmed by 1 base and V by 4 bases; bases with no gene match: 13. The CDR3 here is CASSSPLTGPGSYNEQFF. CDR3 bases: TGTGCCAGCAGTTCTCCATTGACAGGGCCTGGGTCCTACAATGAGCAGTTCTTC.

V gene TRBV4-1 combines with J gene TRBJ2-7, with 12 bases fitting TRBD2. This CDR3 spans 16 amino acids. Trimming at V came to 2 bases and at J to 4 bases, leaving 6 bases not matched to a gene. The germline CDR1 and CDR2 sequences are MGHRA and YSYEKL. The CDR3 DNA is TGCGCCAGCAGCCAATCGACTAGCGGGAGTGTTTACGAGCAGTACTTC. Residues: CASSQSTSGSVYEQYF.

This clone was detected only once. In DNA form, the CDR3 reads TGTGCCAGCAGCCAAGGGCTAGCGGGAGGTGGCAATGAGCAGTTCTTC. It specifies CASSQGLAGGGNEQFF. The rearrangement uses TRBV3-1 (or the pseudogene TRBV3-2) and TRBJ2-1; 11 positions match TRBD2. The germline V gene encodes CDR1 LGHDT and CDR2 YNNKEL (reference sequence). CDR3 length equals 16 residues. The J segment lost 6 bases and the V segment lost 1 base, leaving 5 bases of the junction unmatched.

V gene TRBV10-3 combines with J gene TRBJ1-5, with D possibly matching TRBD1 (5 bases). Between the trimmed V and J ends, which lost 2 bases and 1 base, there was a span of 6 bases. The CDR3 contains 14 residues. The V gene's germline CDR1 is ENHRY and CDR2 SYGVKD. The CDR3 here is CAISEKGSNQPQHF. As DNA, the CDR3 is TGTGCCATCAGTGAGAAGGGGAGCAATCAGCCCCAGCATTTT.

This rearrangement joins TRBV5-1 to TRBJ1-6; D perhaps matches TRBD1 (5 bases). The germline V gene has CDR1 SGHRS and CDR2 YFSETQ. Trimming shortened V by 4 bases and J by 7 bases, and 12 bases separated the two germline ends. CDR3 length equals 14 residues. In DNA form, the CDR3 reads TGCGCCAGCAGCGCGGGGCAAGCGAATTCACCCCTCCACTTT. Protein product: CASSAGQANSPLHF.

The chain recombines TRBV9 with TRBJ2-3; 10 nucleotides align to TRBD2. J was trimmed by 5 bases and V by 2 bases; bases with no gene match: 14. In germline, CDR1 is SGDLS, CDR2 YYNGEE. The CDR3 totals 18 residues. The CDR3 loop reads CASSVGLAGALYLDTQYF. CDR3 bases: TGTGCCAGCAGCGTGGGGCTAGCGGGGGCGCTTTATTTAGATACGCAGTATTTT.

The rearrangement joins TRBV11-2 to TRBJ1-5; D not certain. The CDR3 runs to 14 residues. Between the trimmed V and J ends, which lost 5 bases and 6 bases, there was a span of 14 bases. Germline CDR1 is SGHAT and CDR2 is FQNNGV. The CDR3 region is CASSPVEVVQPQHF. In DNA form, the CDR3 reads TGTGCCAGCAGCCCGGTCGAGGTGGTTCAGCCCCAGCATTTT.

The rearrangement links TRBV2 to TRBJ2-5, with D perhaps matching TRBD1 (5 bases). Germline assignment: CDR1 SNHLY and CDR2 FYNNEI. The CDR3 covers 12 residues. V lost 7 bases to trimming and J lost 9 bases, with 15 bases between them. This chain's CDR3 is CASKVEGAAQYF. The CDR3, as DNA: TGTGCCAGCAAGGTAGAAGGGGCGGCCCAGTACTTC. The full variable domain, completed using reference TRBV2 and TRBJ2-5, is EPEVTQTPSHQVTQMGQEVILRCVPISNHLYFYWYRQILGQKVEFLVSFYNNEISEKSEIFDDQFSVERPDGSNFTLKIRSTKLEDSAMYFCASKVEGAAQYFGPGTRLLVL.

This chain connects TRBV11-3 to TRBJ2-1; TRBD2 is a possible D gene (5 bases). Germline CDR1 is SGHNT and CDR2 is YENEEA. The CDR3 sequence is 15 residues long. Trimming stripped 6 bases from V and 9 bases from J, with 21 bases between. CDR3 protein: CASSSRGSTSGEQFF. Written as DNA, the CDR3 is TGTGCCAGCAGTTCACGCGGGTCCACCAGCGGTGAGCAGTTCTTC.